A selection of T cell receptor beta chains follows, all from one sample in a study of stem cell transplantation in POMP-related autoinflammatory disease. The data were produced by immunoSEQ multiplex PCR, yet TCRdb's version contains in-frame clones alone and is incomplete. The sample includes tens of thousands of clones, about nine tenths of them seen just once. Sequenced here: CD4+ T cells from PBMCs, sampled after stem cell transplantation. These receptors were obtained from a human patient with POMP-related autoinflammation and immune dysregulation (PRAID). The graft donor may have given rise to some T cells. CDR3s include the opening cysteine and the closing phenylalanine or tryptophan.

J: TRBJ1-6; V: TRBV7-8; CDR3: CASRAPGTGGDSPLHF
J: TRBJ2-1; V: TRBV18; CDR3: CASSPPASGRAGEQFF
J: TRBJ2-7; V: TRBV10-3; CDR3: CAISDSRESEQYF
J: TRBJ2-3; V: TRBV9; CDR3: CASSAQGNWATDTQYF
J: TRBJ2-5; V: TRBV7-9; CDR3: CASSPRQTQYF
J: TRBJ1-5; V: TRBV6-1; CDR3: CASSGRGRRGGQPQHF
J: TRBJ2-4; V: TRBV28; CDR3: CASSLETVAKNIQYF
J: TRBJ1-2; V: TRBV12-5; CDR3: CASGLVLGRGRHGYGYTF
J: TRBJ1-2; V: TRBV18; CDR3: CASSLDMNYGYTF
J: TRBJ2-3; V: TRBV11-2; CDR3: CASSSWTSGRSDTQYF
J: TRBJ2-3; V: TRBV5-1; CDR3: CASSFASGGLLTDTQYF
J: TRBJ1-5; V: TRBV6-2/TRBV6-3; CDR3: CASSYSREGLSNQPQHF
J: TRBJ2-1; V: TRBV11-2; CDR3: CASSLGGRRNEQFF
J: TRBJ2-1; V: TRBV3-1/TRBV3-2; CDR3: CASSAPGLRGNEQFF
J: TRBJ1-1; V: TRBV2; CDR3: CASQTEMNTEAFF
J: TRBJ1-2; V: TRBV16; CDR3: CASSRPGTGNGYTF
J: TRBJ2-2; V: TRBV7-6; CDR3: CASSLGFGDTGELFF
J: TRBJ2-7; V: TRBV6-5; CDR3: CASGGTTSYEQYF
J: TRBJ1-1; V: TRBV18; CDR3: CASSPPYSRDTEAFF
J: TRBJ1-2; V: TRBV14; CDR3: CASSRGQGSSGYTF
J: TRBJ2-2; V: TRBV6-5; CDR3: CASSFQTTGELFF
J: TRBJ2-5; V: TRBV18; CDR3: CASSPQETQYF
J: TRBJ2-7; V: TRBV4-1; CDR3: CASSQLGLAGVNKSYEQYF
J: TRBJ1-1; V: TRBV5-8; CDR3: CASLRGLAHTEAFF
J: TRBJ2-1; V: TRBV7-2; CDR3: CASSYRTSPNNEQFF
J: TRBJ2-3; V: TRBV5-4; CDR3: CASSSGLAASTDTQYF
J: TRBJ2-4; V: TRBV7-8; CDR3: CASSSQGSAIQYF
J: TRBJ2-1; V: TRBV3-1/TRBV3-2; CDR3: CASRLNRDNEQFF
J: TRBJ2-1; V: TRBV14; CDR3: CASSQDLAGGLYEQFF
J: TRBJ2-7; V: TRBV6-2/TRBV6-3; CDR3: CASSFSSGGAYEQYF
J: TRBJ1-2; V: TRBV24-1; CDR3: CATSVFWKGREGDGNYGYTF
J: TRBJ2-5; V: TRBV5-1; CDR3: CASSLRTGNPIWETQYF
J: TRBJ2-3; V: TRBV29-1; CDR3: CSAYSRHLDTQYF
J: TRBJ1-5; V: TRBV2; CDR3: CASSEGQSNQPQHF
J: TRBJ1-3; V: TRBV9; CDR3: CASSPTGTGNTIYF
J: TRBJ2-7; V: TRBV27; CDR3: CASGTPKYEQYF
J: TRBJ2-1; V: TRBV29-1; CDR3: CSVENGSEQFF
J: TRBJ2-2; V: TRBV15; CDR3: CATSRDFGIGELFF
J: TRBJ2-5; V: TRBV28; CDR3: CASSPPQGWETQYF
J: TRBJ2-3; V: TRBV6-5; CDR3: CASSYAAGQDTQYF
J: TRBJ2-7; V: TRBV6-5; CDR3: CASSYSFATGVEQYF
J: TRBJ1-1; V: TRBV5-1; CDR3: CASSLLGADTEAFF
J: TRBJ2-1; V: TRBV6-5; CDR3: CASRIQGTPYNEQFF
J: TRBJ2-5; V: TRBV28; CDR3: CASSLFPGQQETQYF
J: TRBJ2-5; V: TRBV15; CDR3: CATGNWKTQYF
J: TRBJ1-1; V: TRBV18; CDR3: CASSIGIGGDTEAFF
J: TRBJ1-1; V: TRBV18; CDR3: CASSMRGMDTEAFF
J: TRBJ2-6; V: TRBV29-1; CDR3: CSVEEVGGANVLTF
J: TRBJ2-7; V: TRBV18; CDR3: CASSLSTTGDYEQYF
J: TRBJ1-4; V: TRBV5-1; CDR3: CASSLGQAGTVEKLFF
J: TRBJ2-2; V: TRBV4-1; CDR3: CASSPLAVRTGELFF
J: TRBJ2-5; V: TRBV10-2; CDR3: CASSETRTGSETQYF